What follows are 21 T cell receptor beta chains derived from one specimen sequenced in a study of neoadjuvant anti-PD-1 for oral cavity cancer. Produced via immunoSEQ multiplex PCR; TCRdb's table is partial and in-frame only. The table has approximately 42,000 clones, 77% seen once. Noted time point: after neoadjuvant nivolumab, at surgical resection. The sample in question was PBMCs, obtained after nivolumab (anti-PD-1) treatment. The source of these receptors is a person aged 35 to 85 with oral cavity squamous cell carcinoma.

This sequence joins TRBV7-9 and TRBJ2-1; 12 bases agree with TRBD2. The CDR3 contains 15 residues. V shed 5 bases, J shed 7 bases, and the junction held 6 bases outside the gene matches. Germline assignment: CDR1 SEHNR and CDR2 FQNEAQ (reference sequence). The CDR3 region is CASSHTSGRPNEQFF. As DNA, the CDR3 is TGTGCCAGCAGCCATACTAGCGGGAGGCCAAATGAGCAGTTCTTC.

The chain uses TRBV5-1 and TRBJ1-2; D gene uncertain. This CDR3 comprises 15 residues. Deletions cut 0 bases from V and 8 bases from J, with 17 bases between. Germline CDR1 SGHRS, CDR2 YFSETQ. DNA of the CDR3: TGCGCCAGCAGCTTGGCCTCCGGGGTGTTGGGAGGCTACACCTTC. Protein sequence: CASSLASGVLGGYTF.

This sequence joins TRBV2 and TRBJ2-3; D unresolved. V was pared by 6 bases and J by 2 bases, with 15 bases between. Germline CDR1 is SNHLY and CDR2 is FYNNEI. The CDR3 has 15 amino acids. The CDR3 bases are TGTGCCAGCAGGGCTAAGGGCCTGCTCACAGATACGCAGTATTTT. Protein: CASRAKGLLTDTQYF.

J is TRBJ1-5 and V is TRBV7-2; 8 nucleotides agree with TRBD1. CDR1 SGHTA and CDR2 FQGNSA come from the germline V gene. V gave up 6 bases and J gave up 6 bases; unmatched junction bases: 13. The CDR3 is 16 residues long. This CDR3 reads CASSNYRTGNGQPQHF. Written as DNA, the CDR3 is TGTGCCAGCAGTAACTACCGGACAGGGAATGGTCAGCCCCAGCATTTT.

The chain links TRBV5-1 to TRBJ2-7; D is possibly TRBD1 or TRBD2 (5 bases each). Germline CDR1 is SGHRS and CDR2 is YFSETQ. There are 14 residues in the CDR3. The ends were cut back, 6 bases at V and 0 bases at J, with 13 bases in the middle. The CDR3 is CASNRDPSSYEQYF. CDR3 coding DNA: TGCGCCAGCAATCGGGACCCGAGCTCCTACGAGCAGTACTTC.

Only one count was recorded for this clone. This chain uses TRBV28 with TRBJ1-6; D ambiguous. This CDR3 is 16 amino acids long. In germline, CDR1 is MDHEN, CDR2 SYDVKM. The V and J ends lost 7 bases and 5 bases respectively, with 18 bases between them. The CDR3 bases are TGTGCCAGCAACTCGGAGGGATTGCAGAATAATTCACCCCTCCACTTT. Translation gives CASNSEGLQNNSPLHF.

The chain couples TRBV6-1 to TRBJ1-6, with D possibly TRBD1 on 6 matching bases. This CDR3 is 15 amino acids long. Trimming removed 1 base at V and 9 bases at J, with 13 bases between. CDR1 MNHNS and CDR2 SASEGT come from the germline V gene. CDR3 nucleotides: TGTGCCAGCAGTGAAGGGGGGCGCAGAACTTCACCCCTCCACTTT. The encoded protein is CASSEGGRRTSPLHF.

This rearrangement joins TRBV4-2 to TRBJ2-3; either TRBD1 or TRBD2 may supply D (5 bases each). V was clipped by 6 bases and J by 1 base, with 11 bases between them. The CDR3 contains 14 residues. Germline CDR1 LGHNA, CDR2 YNFKEQ. The CDR3 region has the DNA TGTGCCAGCAGGGGGACGAAGGGCACAGATACGCAGTATTTT. Protein product: CASRGTKGTDTQYF.

This clone was seen once. The chain carries TRBV5-1 and TRBJ2-3, with 7 bases fitting TRBD1. V was clipped by 4 bases and J by 2 bases; unmatched bases: 4. CDR1 is SGHRS and CDR2 is YFSETQ in the germline V gene. The CDR3 extends over 14 amino acids. In nucleotides, the CDR3 is TGCGCCAGCAGCCTCGGGACAGCCACAGATACGCAGTATTTT. This gives the protein CASSLGTATDTQYF. Supplemented by reference TRBV5-1 and TRBJ2-3, the full variable domain reads KAGVTQTPRYLIKTRGQQVTLSCSPISGHRSVSWYQQTPGQGLQFLFEYFSETQRNKGNFPGRFSGRQFSNSRSEMNVSTLELGDSALYLCASSLGTATDTQYFGPGTRLTVL.

This chain links TRBV7-2 with TRBJ1-1, with a weak D call TRBD1 (5 bases). Trimming cost V 5 bases and J 2 bases, with 15 bases left between them. This CDR3 is 15 amino acids long. Germline CDR1 and CDR2: SGHTA and FQGNSA. As DNA, the CDR3 is TGTGCCAGCAGCCCGAACCCAGGGTTTAACACTGAAGCTTTCTTT. This codes for CASSPNPGFNTEAFF.

This chain uses TRBV23-1 with TRBJ1-4; 8 bases fit TRBD1. TRBV23-1 is given ORF status, its function remaining uncertain. The CDR3 is made up of 14 amino acids. The J segment lost 4 bases and the V segment lost 7 bases, leaving 5 bases of the junction unmatched. The CDR3 nucleotides read TGCGCCAGCACCCGGACAGGGAGTAATGAAAAACTGTTTTTT. Translation gives CASTRTGSNEKLFF.

The CDR3 DNA follows: TGCGCCAGCAGCCCGAGGACTAGCGGATACGAGCAGTACTTC. Residues: CASSPRTSGYEQYF. This chain connects TRBV5-1 to TRBJ2-7, with 10 positions matching TRBD2. V trimming: 4 bases; J trimming: 4 bases; junction bases outside the gene matches: 5. The germline V gene encodes CDR1 SGHRS and CDR2 YFSETQ. CDR3 length: 14 residues.

The J gene is TRBJ2-7, the V gene TRBV12-2; the D call in the table, TRBD2, was not verified against the DNA. TRBV12-2 is given as a pseudogene. CDR3 length: 16 amino acids. DNA for the CDR3: TGTGCAAGTCGCTCCAGGGGAGGGCAGGCCTCCTACGAGCAGTACTTC. Its protein is CASRSRGGQASYEQYF.

This chain connects TRBV6-5 to TRBJ1-5; TRBD1 matches at 7 bases. In germline, CDR1 is MNHEY, CDR2 SVGAGI. The CDR3 totals 14 residues. The J segment lost 2 bases and the V segment lost 6 bases, leaving 4 bases of the junction unmatched. CDR3 loop: CASSRQGGNQPQHF. The CDR3 DNA reads TGTGCCAGCAGCCGACAGGGTGGCAATCAGCCCCAGCATTTT.

V and J are TRBV7-9 and TRBJ2-1; 8 nucleotides align to TRBD1. CDR1 is SEHNR and CDR2 is FQNEAQ in the germline V gene (reference sequence). The CDR3 sequence is 14 residues long. Unmatched junction bases numbered 3, after V lost 1 base and J lost 7 bases. CDR3 bases: TGTGCCAGCAGCTTAGGACAGGGGATGAATGAGCAGTTCTTC. Protein: CASSLGQGMNEQFF.

The V call is TRBV10-3, the J call TRBJ1-1; D perhaps matches TRBD1 (5 bases). This CDR3 region has 15 residues. V lost 6 bases to trimming and J lost 7 bases, with 21 bases between them. Germline values: CDR1 ENHRY, CDR2 SYGVKD. CDR3 nucleotides: TGTGCCATCAGCCAGGACCGGGGGAAGGGCAGTGAAGCTTTCTTT. Protein: CAISQDRGKGSEAFF.

The chain has TRBV29-1 and TRBJ1-1, with 7 bases that match TRBD1. Trimming took 5 bases from V and 1 from J; bases not matched to a gene: 10. This CDR3 has 15 amino acids. The germline V gene has CDR1 SQVTM and CDR2 ANQGSEA. The DNA for the CDR3 is TGCAGCGTTCTCCCCCCAGGGGGTAGGAACACTGAAGCTTTCTTT. It translates to CSVLPPGGRNTEAFF.

The chain employs TRBV5-6 and TRBJ2-3; D ambiguous. The CDR3 length is 14 residues. Trimming shortened V by 4 bases and J by 4 bases, and 13 bases separated the two germline ends. Germline CDR1 SGHDT, CDR2 YYEEEE. CDR3 protein: CASSVGHGADTQYF. The CDR3 bases are TGTGCCAGCAGCGTGGGTCATGGGGCAGATACGCAGTATTTT.

This clone was counted between two and nine times. The V gene is TRBV28, the J gene TRBJ1-2; TRBD1 matches at 9 bases. CDR3 length equals 13 residues. Germline V gives CDR1 MDHEN, CDR2 SYDVKM. J gave up 6 bases and V 7 bases, and 6 bases lay outside the gene matches. The chain's CDR3 is CASTLTGGDGYTF. The CDR3 DNA reads TGTGCCAGCACTCTGACAGGGGGAGATGGCTACACCTTC.

The rearrangement uses TRBV11-2 and TRBJ2-7; D is perhaps TRBD1 (5 bases). V dropped 5 bases and J dropped 5 bases, with 19 bases sitting between them. CDR3 length: 15 amino acids. CDR1 and CDR2 (germline): SGHAT, FQNNGV. CDR3 in DNA: TGTGCCAGCAGCCGTCGGACAAATAAAGAAAACGAGCAGTACTTC. It translates to CASSRRTNKENEQYF.

The chain uses TRBV10-1 and TRBJ1-1; 7 bases fit TRBD1. The CDR3 is 14 residues long. Germline V CDR1 and CDR2: WNHNN, SYGVQD (reference sequence). J gave up 0 bases and V 6 bases, and 4 bases lay outside the gene matches. The chain's CDR3 is CASSQGQMNTEAFF. The CDR3 nucleotides read TGCGCCAGCAGCCAGGGACAGATGAACACTGAAGCTTTCTTT.